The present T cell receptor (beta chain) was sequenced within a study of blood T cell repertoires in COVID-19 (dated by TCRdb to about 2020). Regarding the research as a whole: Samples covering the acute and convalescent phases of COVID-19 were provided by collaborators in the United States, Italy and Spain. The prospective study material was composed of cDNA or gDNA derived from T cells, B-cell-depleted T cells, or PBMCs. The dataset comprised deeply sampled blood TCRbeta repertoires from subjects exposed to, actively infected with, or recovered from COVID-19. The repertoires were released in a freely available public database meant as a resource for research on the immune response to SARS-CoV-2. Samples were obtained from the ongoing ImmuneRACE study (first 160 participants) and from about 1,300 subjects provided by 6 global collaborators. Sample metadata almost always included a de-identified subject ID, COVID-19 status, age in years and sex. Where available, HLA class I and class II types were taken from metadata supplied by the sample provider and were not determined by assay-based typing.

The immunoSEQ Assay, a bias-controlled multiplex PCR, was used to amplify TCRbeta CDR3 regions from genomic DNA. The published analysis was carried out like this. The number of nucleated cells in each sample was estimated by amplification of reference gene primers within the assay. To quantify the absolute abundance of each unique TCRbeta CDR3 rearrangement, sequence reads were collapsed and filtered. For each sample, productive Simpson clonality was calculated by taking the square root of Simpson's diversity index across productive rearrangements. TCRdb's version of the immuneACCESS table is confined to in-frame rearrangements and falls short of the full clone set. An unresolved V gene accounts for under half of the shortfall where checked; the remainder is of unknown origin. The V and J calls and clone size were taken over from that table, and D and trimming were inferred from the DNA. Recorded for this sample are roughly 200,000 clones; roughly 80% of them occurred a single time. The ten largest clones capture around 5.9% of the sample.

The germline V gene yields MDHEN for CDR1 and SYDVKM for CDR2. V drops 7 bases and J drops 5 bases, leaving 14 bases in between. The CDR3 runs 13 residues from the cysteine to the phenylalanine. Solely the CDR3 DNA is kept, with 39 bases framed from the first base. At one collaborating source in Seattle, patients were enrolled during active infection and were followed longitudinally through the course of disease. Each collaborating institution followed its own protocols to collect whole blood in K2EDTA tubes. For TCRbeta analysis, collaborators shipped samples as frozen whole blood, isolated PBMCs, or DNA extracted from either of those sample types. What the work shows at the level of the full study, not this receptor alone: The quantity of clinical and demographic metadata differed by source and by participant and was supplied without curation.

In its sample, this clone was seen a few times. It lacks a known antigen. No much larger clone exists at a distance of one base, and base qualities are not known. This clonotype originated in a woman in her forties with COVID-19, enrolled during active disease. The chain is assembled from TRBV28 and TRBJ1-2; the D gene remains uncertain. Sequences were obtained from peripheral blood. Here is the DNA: TGTGCCAGCACTCTGGGTAGGGAGTATGGCTACACCTTC. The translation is CASTLGREYGYTF.